These 14 T cell receptor beta chains came from one sample sequenced in a study of OX40 agonist ivuxolimab in advanced cancers. Method: immunoSEQ multiplex PCR; TCRdb's copy keeps in-frame clones and lacks some. The sample records about 82,000 clones, about 92% being singletons. The source material was CD4+ or CD8+ T cells sorted from blood, sampled in a trial of the OX40 agonist ivuxolimab. The receptors here all came from an adult with an advanced solid tumor such as melanoma, head and neck, liver or kidney cancer.

This chain uses TRBV7-9 with TRBJ2-1, with 9 nucleotides matching TRBD2. Germline V gene data show CDR1 as SEHNR and CDR2 as FQNEAQ (reference sequence). This CDR3 comprises 18 residues. Germline trimming cut 5 bases from V and 3 bases from J; bases unmatched to any gene: 14. In DNA, the CDR3 is TGTGCCAGCAGCGCTCAGGCGGGGCTAGCGGGGATCTACAATGAGCAGTTCTTC. Its translation: CASSAQAGLAGIYNEQFF.

The chain uses TRBV25-1 and TRBJ2-5; maybe TRBD1 (5 bases). The CDR3 spans 16 residues. Looked up from germline, CDR1 is MGHDK and CDR2 is SYGVNS. The germline V and J ends were trimmed by 5 bases and 1 base, with 17 bases remaining between them. This CDR3 reads CASSKPRQGIQETQYF. The CDR3 nucleotides are TGTGCCAGCAGTAAACCGAGGCAGGGAATCCAAGAGACCCAGTACTTC.

DNA of the CDR3: TGTGCCAGCAGCCAAGATCCGCCCTTGGCGGGGGCCCGCACAGATACGCAGTATTTT. Translating it yields CASSQDPPLAGARTDTQYF. V usage is TRBV4-2 and J usage is TRBJ2-3, with a possible D match to TRBD2 (7 bases). Per the germline V gene, CDR1 is LGHNA and CDR2 is YNFKEQ. Trimming pared 0 bases from V and 1 base from J, leaving 20 bases between. This CDR3 contains 19 residues.

DNA for the CDR3: TGTGCCAGCAGTTACTCCGGGCCGGAGCTACCCCTCCACTTT. Protein sequence: CASSYSGPELPLHF. The V gene is TRBV6-5, the J gene TRBJ1-6; D not certain. The CDR3 has 14 residues. Looked up from germline, CDR1 is MNHEY and CDR2 is SVGAGI. Trimming took 0 bases from V and 12 from J, leaving 12 bases between them.

The J gene is TRBJ1-2, the V gene TRBV5-6; tentatively, D is TRBD1 (6 bases). This CDR3 contains 13 residues. Germline V gene data show CDR1 as SGHDT and CDR2 as YYEEEE. Trimming pared 4 bases from V and 4 bases from J, leaving 11 bases between. The CDR3 DNA reads as TGTGCCAGCAGCACCCCAGGGGTCTATGGCTACACCTTC. This encodes CASSTPGVYGYTF.

The genes are TRBV13 and TRBJ2-7; 9 bases match TRBD2. CDR3 length: 14 residues. Trimming at V came to 3 bases and at J to 3 bases, leaving 3 bases not matched to a gene. Germline CDR1 is PRHDT and CDR2 is FYEKMQ (reference sequence). The CDR3 coding sequence is TGTGCCAGCAGCTTTGTGACTAGCGGCTACGAGCAGTACTTC. As protein: CASSFVTSGYEQYF.

The rearrangement uses TRBV7-2 and TRBJ2-7; no firm D call. The CDR3 has 15 amino acids. CDR1 and CDR2 (germline): SGHTA, FQGNSA. Trimming removed 5 bases from V and 0 bases from J, with 14 bases in between. CDR3 DNA sequence: TGTGCCAGCAGCCCTAAAACCCTTGGCTCCTACGAGCAGTACTTC. It yields the protein CASSPKTLGSYEQYF.

This clone was seen only once. J is TRBJ2-2 and V is TRBV21-1; TRBD2, as called in the table, went unchecked against the DNA. TRBV21-1 corresponds to a pseudogene. This CDR3 is built from 13 residues. CDR3 residues: CASSPSPIGELFF. The CDR3 DNA is TGTGCCAGCAGCCCTAGCCCGATCGGGGAGCTGTTTTTT.

This clone was recorded once. V is TRBV6-4 and J is TRBJ2-1, with 7 bases identical to TRBD2. CDR1 is MRHNA, CDR2 SNTAGT, per germline. The J segment lost 6 bases and the V segment lost 6 bases, leaving 11 bases of the junction unmatched. The CDR3 sequence is 15 residues long. The CDR3, as DNA: TGTGCCAGCAGGCCGACTAGCAGGGTTTTCAATGAGCAGTTCTTC. Translation: CASRPTSRVFNEQFF.

This chain joins TRBV7-3 and TRBJ2-7; 7 bases agree with TRBD1. Trimming cost V 5 bases and J 3 bases; bases outside gene matches: 4. The CDR3 consists of 13 residues. Germline loops: CDR1 SGHTA, CDR2 FQGTGA. The DNA for the CDR3 is TGTGCCAGCAGCCCATGGACAGGCTACGAGCAGTACTTC. Translated, it gives CASSPWTGYEQYF.

The chain recombines TRBV10-3 with TRBJ2-1, with TRBD2 matching 11 bases. The V gene end was trimmed by 6 bases and the J gene end by 5 bases; junction bases not matched to a gene: 6. CDR3 length: 15 residues. CDR1 ENHRY and CDR2 SYGVKD come from the germline V gene. CDR3 in DNA: TGTGCCATCAGGGCTAGCGGGGGGCGCGACAATGAGCAGTTCTTC. Translating it yields CAIRASGGRDNEQFF.

This chain links TRBV5-4 with TRBJ1-4; 9 positions agree with TRBD1. This CDR3 is built from 17 residues. Trimming removed 0 bases from V and 5 bases from J; junction bases left unmatched: 8. Germline values: CDR1 SGHNT, CDR2 YYREEE (reference sequence). CDR3 nucleotide sequence: TGTGCCAGCAGCTTGGTAGGCAAAGGGACAGGGAATGAAAAACTGTTTTTT. Amino acids: CASSLVGKGTGNEKLFF. The whole variable domain, remainder taken from reference TRBV5-4 and TRBJ1-4, is ETGVTQSPTHLIKTRGQQVTLRCSSQSGHNTVSWYQQALGQGPQFIFQYYREEENGRGNFPPRFSGLQFPNYSSELNVNALELDDSALYLCASSLVGKGTGNEKLFFGSGTQLSVL.

The gene calls are TRBV14 and TRBJ1-1; D is undetermined. The CDR3 length is 12 residues. CDR1 is SGHDN and CDR2 is FVKESK in the germline V gene. Trimming shortened V by 3 bases and J by 6 bases, and 8 bases separated the two germline ends. This CDR3 is CASSQEGAEAFF. The CDR3 nucleotides are TGTGCCAGCAGCCAGGAAGGTGCTGAAGCTTTCTTT.

This clone was picked up one time. The CDR3, as DNA: TGTGCCAGCAGTCCGCTACTTGGGGGCTATGGCTACACCTTC. Translated: CASSPLLGGYGYTF. This rearrangement joins TRBV27 to TRBJ1-2; TRBD1 is a possible D gene (5 bases). This CDR3 comprises 14 residues. Trimming stripped 5 bases from V and 4 bases from J, with 14 bases between. Germline-derived CDR1 and CDR2 are MNHEY and SMNVEV (reference sequence).